This TCR beta chain was found in a study of T-cell reconstitution after alpha-beta-depleted transplantation in children. Study observations and caveats: It was surviving recipient T cells and thymic progenitors that gave some patients high TCRbeta diversity at day 60. Counts and diversity of T cells one year after transplant came mostly from newly produced T cells. Expanded graft clones, several hundred of them, were reportedly the source of alpha-beta T cells about two months after transplant.

Points on this clonotype: Its target is not known.

Germline CDR1 SEHNR, CDR2 FQNEAQ (reference sequence). With 2 bases removed from V and 7 bases from J, the gap between germline ends came to 15 bases. The CDR3 is 14 residues long. Preparation of the TCRbeta library was carried out with unique molecular identifiers. TCRdb independently ran MiXCR on the PCR reads; one entry per CDR3 protein. The sample has about 830,000 distinct CDR3 sequences; 15% to 20% are singletons. The sequence was collected from a male patient aged 10 to 17 who had a stem cell transplant for acute lymphoblastic leukemia, so the T cells may come from the graft donor. V is TRBV7-9 and J is TRBJ2-7; no definite D call. The sequences come from PBMCs, mostly from graft donor cells, collected 360 days after TCRalphabeta/CD19-depleted stem cell transplant. Here the CDR3 DNA reads TGTGCCAGCAGCTTAAGGTCGGCAGCCGTTGAGCAGTACTTC. Protein: CASSLRSAAVEQYF.